A single sample is the source of the 6 T cell receptor beta chains below, sequenced in a study of PD-1 blockade in classical Hodgkin lymphoma. Every patient experienced relapse after autologous stem cell transplantation, and brentuximab vedotin exposure varied. Sequencing used immunoSEQ multiplex PCR; TCRdb keeps in-frame clones, though not all of them. The profile shows around 10,000 clones, more than 75% of them singletons. The source was peripheral blood mononuclear cells (PBMCs), collected at baseline. Receptor source: a human donor with classical Hodgkin lymphoma.

The chain joins TRBV5-5 to TRBJ2-7; no clear D. CDR1 SGHKS and CDR2 YYEKEE come from the germline V gene (reference sequence). The ends were cut back, 0 bases at V and 3 bases at J, with 10 bases in the middle. The CDR3 runs 14 residues. Written as DNA, the CDR3 is TGTGCCAGCAGCTTGGCCTACGGAAACTACGAGCAGTACTTC. Encoded protein: CASSLAYGNYEQYF.

The V gene is TRBV15, the J gene TRBJ1-1, with 9 positions matching TRBD1. Germline CDR1 and CDR2: LNHNV and YYDKDF (reference sequence). Losses at the gene ends were 1 base for V and 4 bases for J; bases not matched to a gene: 1. The CDR3 is 14 residues long. Here the CDR3 reads CATSRGDRVTEAFF. The CDR3 region has the DNA TGTGCCACCAGCAGAGGGGACAGGGTCACTGAAGCTTTCTTT.

The chain uses TRBV7-2 and TRBJ1-1; no clear D. CDR1 and CDR2 from the germline V gene are SGHTA and FQGNSA. Trimming took 1 base from V and 5 from J, leaving 11 bases between them. The CDR3 sequence is 14 residues long. Here the CDR3 DNA reads TGTGCCAGCAGCTTAGGGGTTAGCAGTACTGAAGCTTTCTTT. Protein sequence: CASSLGVSSTEAFF.

Written as DNA, the CDR3 is TGTGCCAGTAGTATAGACCGGGACAAGGTTTTTGGCTACACCTTC. Amino acids: CASSIDRDKVFGYTF. The gene calls are TRBV19 and TRBJ1-2; tentatively, D is TRBD1 (6 bases). Per germline, CDR1 LNHDA and CDR2 SQIVND (reference sequence). V was shortened by 0 bases and J by 7 bases, with 15 bases between the two germline ends. The CDR3 is made up of 15 amino acids.

This rearrangement joins TRBV5-1 to TRBJ2-3; 9 nucleotides line up with TRBD1. There are 16 residues in the CDR3. Germline V CDR1 and CDR2: SGHRS, YFSETQ. J lost 5 bases, V lost 0 bases, and 7 bases had no gene match. In DNA form, the CDR3 reads TGCGCCAGCAGCTTGGAGTGGGGACAGGGAGGAGATACGCAGTATTTT. Its translation is CASSLEWGQGGDTQYF.

The chain combines TRBV19 with TRBJ2-1; no definite D call. Germline CDR1 and CDR2: LNHDA and SQIVND (reference sequence). Trimming shortened V by 6 bases and J by 5 bases, and 17 bases separated the two germline ends. This CDR3 has 15 residues. The chain's CDR3 is CASRDWGKLNNEQFF. CDR3 bases: TGTGCCAGTAGGGATTGGGGTAAACTTAACAATGAGCAGTTCTTC.